The T cell receptor beta chain described here comes from a study of blood T cell repertoires in COVID-19. Study-wide background: The origin of the acute and convalescent COVID-19 samples was the United States, Italy and Spain. In each case, the material was cDNA or gDNA derived from T cells, B-cell-depleted T cells, or PBMCs.

How the authors handled the data: Estimated nucleated cell counts came from reference gene primer amplification. The protocol was immunoSEQ multiplex PCR, while the TCRdb copy is restricted to in-frame clones and leaves out a portion. V and J calls plus clone size are reproduced from that table; the DNA served to infer D and trimming. The sample gives 220,000 or so clones, roughly four fifths of which show up once; 3% to 3.5% is in the top ten. Per the germline V gene, CDR1 is GTSNPN and CDR2 is SVGIG (reference sequence). CDR3 length: 16 residues. Trimming cost V 3 bases and J 1 base, with 18 bases left between them.

The chain links TRBV30 to TRBJ1-1; D perhaps matches TRBD1 (5 bases). Sequenced sample: peripheral blood. This receptor was taken from a woman in her 30s who had recovered from COVID-19. The CDR3 coding sequence is TGTGCCTGGAGCCGAGGCGGGGCCAACGCGAACACTGAAGCTTTCTTT. It is translated as CAWSRGGANANTEAFF. Looking up the rest from reference TRBV30 and TRBJ1-1 gives the full variable domain: SQTIHQWPATLVQPVGSPLSLECTVEGTSNPNLYWYRQAAGRGLQLLFYSVGIGQISSEVPQNLSASRPQDRQFILSSKKLLLSDSGFYLCAWSRGGANANTEAFFGQGTRLTVV.